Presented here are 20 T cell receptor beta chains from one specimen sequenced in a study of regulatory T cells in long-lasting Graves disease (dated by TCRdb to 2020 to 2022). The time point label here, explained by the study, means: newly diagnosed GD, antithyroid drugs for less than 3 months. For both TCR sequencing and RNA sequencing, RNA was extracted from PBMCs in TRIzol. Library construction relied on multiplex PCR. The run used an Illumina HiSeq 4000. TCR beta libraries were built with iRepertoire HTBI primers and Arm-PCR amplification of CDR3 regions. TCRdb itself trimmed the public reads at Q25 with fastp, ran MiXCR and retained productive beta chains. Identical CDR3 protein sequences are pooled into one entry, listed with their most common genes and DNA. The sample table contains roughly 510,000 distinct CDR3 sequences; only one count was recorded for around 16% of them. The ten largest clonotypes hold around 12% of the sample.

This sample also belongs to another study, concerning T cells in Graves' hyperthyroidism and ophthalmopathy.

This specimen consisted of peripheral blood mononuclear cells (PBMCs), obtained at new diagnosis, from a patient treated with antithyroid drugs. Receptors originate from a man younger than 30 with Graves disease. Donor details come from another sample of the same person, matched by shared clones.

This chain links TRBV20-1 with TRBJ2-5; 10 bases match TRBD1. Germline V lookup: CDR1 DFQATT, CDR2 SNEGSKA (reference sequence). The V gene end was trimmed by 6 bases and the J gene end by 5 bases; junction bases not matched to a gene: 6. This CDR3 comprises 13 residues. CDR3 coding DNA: TGCAGTGCGAAGACAGGGGGCCAGGAGACCCAGTACTTC. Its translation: CSAKTGGQETQYF.

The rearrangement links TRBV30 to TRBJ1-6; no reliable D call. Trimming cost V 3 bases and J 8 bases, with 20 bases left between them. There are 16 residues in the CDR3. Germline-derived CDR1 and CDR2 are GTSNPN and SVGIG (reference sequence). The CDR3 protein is CAWSRARFAGDSPLHF. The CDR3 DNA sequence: TGTGCCTGGAGCCGAGCCCGGTTCGCTGGGGATTCACCCCTCCACTTT.

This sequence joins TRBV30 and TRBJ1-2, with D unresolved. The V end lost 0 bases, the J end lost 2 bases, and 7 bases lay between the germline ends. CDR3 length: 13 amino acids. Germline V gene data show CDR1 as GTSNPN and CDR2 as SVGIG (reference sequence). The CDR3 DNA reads TGTGCCTGGAGTGTACAAATGAACTATGGCTACACCTTC. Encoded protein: CAWSVQMNYGYTF.

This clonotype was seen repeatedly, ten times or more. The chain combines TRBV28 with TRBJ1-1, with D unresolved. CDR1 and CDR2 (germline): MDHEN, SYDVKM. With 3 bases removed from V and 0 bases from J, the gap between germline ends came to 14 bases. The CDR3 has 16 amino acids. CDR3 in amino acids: CASSFLWYPLNTEAFF. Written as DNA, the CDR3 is TGTGCCAGCAGTTTTTTGTGGTATCCATTGAACACTGAAGCTTTCTTT.

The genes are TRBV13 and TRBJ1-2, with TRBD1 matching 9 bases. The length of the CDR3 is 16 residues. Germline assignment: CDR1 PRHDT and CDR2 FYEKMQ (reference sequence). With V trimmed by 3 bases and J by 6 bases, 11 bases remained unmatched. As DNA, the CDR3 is TGTGCCAGCAGCTTCAGACTCCGGGACAGGGAGAATGGCTACACCTTC. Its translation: CASSFRLRDRENGYTF. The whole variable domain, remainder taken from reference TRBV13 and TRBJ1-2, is AAGVIQSPRHLIKEKRETATLKCYPIPRHDTVYWYQQGPGQDPQFLISFYEKMQSDKGSIPDRFSAQQFSDYHSELNMSSLELGDSALYFCASSFRLRDRENGYTFGSGTRLTVV.

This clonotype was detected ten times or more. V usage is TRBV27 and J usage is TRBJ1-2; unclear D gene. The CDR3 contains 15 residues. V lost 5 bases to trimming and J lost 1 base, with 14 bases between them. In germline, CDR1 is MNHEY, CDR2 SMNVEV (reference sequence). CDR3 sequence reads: CASSPSTTVNYGYTF. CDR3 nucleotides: TGTGCCAGCAGTCCATCTACCACGGTTAACTATGGCTACACCTTC.

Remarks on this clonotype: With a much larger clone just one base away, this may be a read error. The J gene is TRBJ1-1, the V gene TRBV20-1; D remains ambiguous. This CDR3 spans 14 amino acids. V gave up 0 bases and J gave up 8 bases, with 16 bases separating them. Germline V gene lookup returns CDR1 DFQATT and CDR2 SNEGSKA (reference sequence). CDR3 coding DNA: TGCAGTGCTAGAGATCTGGTAGGTGCTACGGAAGCTTTCTTT. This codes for CSARDLVGATEAFF.

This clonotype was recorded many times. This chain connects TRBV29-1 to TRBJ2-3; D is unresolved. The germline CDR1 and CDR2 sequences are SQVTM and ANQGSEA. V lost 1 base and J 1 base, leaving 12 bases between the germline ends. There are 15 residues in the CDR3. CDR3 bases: TGCAGCGTTGAAGGTCTGGGCAGGCGCACAGATACGCAGTATTTT. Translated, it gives CSVEGLGRRTDTQYF.

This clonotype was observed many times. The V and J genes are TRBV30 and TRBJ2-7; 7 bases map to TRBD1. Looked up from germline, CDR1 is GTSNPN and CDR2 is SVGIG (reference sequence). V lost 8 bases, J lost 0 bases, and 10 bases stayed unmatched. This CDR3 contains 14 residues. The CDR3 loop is CARTRDSFSYEQYF. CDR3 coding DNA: TGTGCCAGAACCCGGGACAGCTTCTCCTACGAGCAGTACTTC.

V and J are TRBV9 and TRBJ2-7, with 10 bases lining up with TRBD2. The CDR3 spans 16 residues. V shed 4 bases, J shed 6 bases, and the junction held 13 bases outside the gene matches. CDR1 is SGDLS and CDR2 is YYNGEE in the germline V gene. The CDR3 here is CASSPRGTSAQPEQYF. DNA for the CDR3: TGTGCCAGCAGCCCCCGAGGGACTAGCGCTCAACCCGAGCAGTACTTC.

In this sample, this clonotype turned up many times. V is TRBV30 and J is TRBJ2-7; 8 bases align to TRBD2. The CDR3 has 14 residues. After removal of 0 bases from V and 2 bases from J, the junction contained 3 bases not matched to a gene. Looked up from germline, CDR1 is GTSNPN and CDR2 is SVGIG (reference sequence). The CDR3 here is CAWSVHSGTYEQYF. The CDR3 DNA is TGTGCCTGGAGTGTGCATAGCGGGACCTACGAGCAGTACTTC.

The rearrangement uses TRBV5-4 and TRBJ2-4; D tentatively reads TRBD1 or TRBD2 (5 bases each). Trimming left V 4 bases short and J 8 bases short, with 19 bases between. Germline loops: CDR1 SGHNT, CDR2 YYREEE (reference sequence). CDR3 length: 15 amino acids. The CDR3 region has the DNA TGTGCCAGCAGCCCCTCCGGGGCCATAGGTGACATTCAGTACTTC. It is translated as CASSPSGAIGDIQYF.

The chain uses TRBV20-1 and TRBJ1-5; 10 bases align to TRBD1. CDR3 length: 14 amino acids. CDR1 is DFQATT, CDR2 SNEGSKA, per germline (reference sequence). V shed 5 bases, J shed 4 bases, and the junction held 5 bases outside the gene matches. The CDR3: CSAYRDRGNQPQHF. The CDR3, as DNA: TGCAGTGCTTACCGGGACAGGGGAAATCAGCCCCAGCATTTT.

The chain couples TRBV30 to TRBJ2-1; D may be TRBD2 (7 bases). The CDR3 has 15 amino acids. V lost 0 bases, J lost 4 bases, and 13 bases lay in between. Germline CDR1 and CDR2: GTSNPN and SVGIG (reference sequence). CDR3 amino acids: CAWSVPGGAYNEQFF. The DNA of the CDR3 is TGTGCCTGGAGTGTACCGGGGGGCGCTTACAATGAGCAGTTCTTC.

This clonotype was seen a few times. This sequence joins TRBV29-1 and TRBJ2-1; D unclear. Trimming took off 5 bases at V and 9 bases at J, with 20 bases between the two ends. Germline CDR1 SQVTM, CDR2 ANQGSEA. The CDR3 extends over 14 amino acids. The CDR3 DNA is TGCAGCGTTTCTAACACCCGGGTTTTATCTGAGCAGTTCTTC. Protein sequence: CSVSNTRVLSEQFF.

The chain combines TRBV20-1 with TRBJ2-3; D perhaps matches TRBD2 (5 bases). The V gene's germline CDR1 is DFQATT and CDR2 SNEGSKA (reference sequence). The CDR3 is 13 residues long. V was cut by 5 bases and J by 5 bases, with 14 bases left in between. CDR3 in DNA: TGCAGTGCTCTAGCCCTTGTGGGAGATACGCAGTATTTT. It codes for CSALALVGDTQYF.

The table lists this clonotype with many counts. For the CDR3, the DNA is TGTGCCAGCAGACGTTTTCGCGGGTCTGGGAACACTGAAGCTTTCTTT. Translating gives CASRRFRGSGNTEAFF. This chain joins TRBV27 and TRBJ1-1; D unclear. This CDR3 is built from 16 residues. The germline gives CDR1 MNHEY, CDR2 SMNVEV (reference sequence). With 6 bases removed from V and 1 base from J, the gap between germline ends came to 18 bases.

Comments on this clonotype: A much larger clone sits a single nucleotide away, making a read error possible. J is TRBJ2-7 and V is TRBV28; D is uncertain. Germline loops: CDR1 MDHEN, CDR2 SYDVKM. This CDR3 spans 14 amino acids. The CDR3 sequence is CASTPSAGSYEQHF. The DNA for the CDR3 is TGTGCCAGCACCCCCTCGGCTGGCTCCTACGAGCAGCACTTC.

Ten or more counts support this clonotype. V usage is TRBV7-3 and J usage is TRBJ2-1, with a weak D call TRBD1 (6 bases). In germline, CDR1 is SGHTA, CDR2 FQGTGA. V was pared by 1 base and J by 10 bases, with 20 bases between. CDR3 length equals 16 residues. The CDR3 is CASSLIGAGANGEQFF. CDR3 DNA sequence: TGTGCCAGCAGCTTAATTGGGGCAGGGGCGAATGGGGAGCAGTTCTTC.

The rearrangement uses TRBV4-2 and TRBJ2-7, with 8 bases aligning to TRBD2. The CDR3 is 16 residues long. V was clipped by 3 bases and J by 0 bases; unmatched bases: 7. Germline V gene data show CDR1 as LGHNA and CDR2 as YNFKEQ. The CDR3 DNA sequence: TGTGCCAGCAGCCAGGTGACGGGGGGGGACTCCTACGAGCAGTACTTC. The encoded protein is CASSQVTGGDSYEQYF.